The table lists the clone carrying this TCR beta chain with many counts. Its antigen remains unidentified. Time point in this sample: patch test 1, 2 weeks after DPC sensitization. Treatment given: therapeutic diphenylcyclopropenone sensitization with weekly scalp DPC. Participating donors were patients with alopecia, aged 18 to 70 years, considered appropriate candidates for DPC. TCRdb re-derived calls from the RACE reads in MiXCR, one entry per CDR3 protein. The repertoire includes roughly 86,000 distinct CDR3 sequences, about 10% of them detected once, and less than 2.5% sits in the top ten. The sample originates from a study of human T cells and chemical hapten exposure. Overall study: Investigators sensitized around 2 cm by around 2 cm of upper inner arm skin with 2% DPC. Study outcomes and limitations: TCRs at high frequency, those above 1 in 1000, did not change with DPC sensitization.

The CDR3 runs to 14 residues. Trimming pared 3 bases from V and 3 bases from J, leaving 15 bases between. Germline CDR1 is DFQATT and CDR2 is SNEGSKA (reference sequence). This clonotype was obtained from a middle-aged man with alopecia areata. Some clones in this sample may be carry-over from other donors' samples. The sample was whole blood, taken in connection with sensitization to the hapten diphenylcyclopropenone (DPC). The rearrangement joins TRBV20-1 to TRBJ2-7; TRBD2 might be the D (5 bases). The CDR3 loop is CSARIAGPNYEQYF. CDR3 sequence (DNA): TGCAGTGCTAGGATTGCGGGCCCGAACTACGAGCAGTACTTC.